These 17 T cell receptor beta chains were all obtained from the same sample, sequenced in a study of T cells in women clearing cervical HPV infection. Libraries were prepared by immunoSEQ multiplex PCR; TCRdb keeps only in-frame clonotypes and omits some of them. The sample has 25,000 to 35,000 clones. Material: blood buffy coat. The receptors derive from a woman between 18 and 69 years old with a cervical HPV16 infection that either progressed to CIN3+ or cleared (not recorded which).

With regard to this clone: The CDR3 end falls 3 residues outside the read, so it is completed with the germline J gene. The chain recombines TRBV11-2 with TRBJ2-3; the match to TRBD2 covers 10 bases. V shed 5 bases and J 6 bases; nucleotides not matched to a gene: 5. The CDR3 sequence is 14 residues long. In germline, CDR1 is SGHAT, CDR2 FQNNGV. This chain's CDR3 is CASSLSGRADTQYF. CDR3 DNA (partial): TGTGCCAGCAGCCTCAGCGGGAGGGCCGATACG.

The CDR3 reads CASSGRSSGANVLFF. CDR3 DNA, as far as it was read: TGTGCCAGCAGTGGCAGGTCCTCTGGGGCCAACGTG. The rearrangement uses TRBV2 and TRBJ2-2, with D possibly being TRBD1 (5 bases). With the read ending 3 residues before the CDR3 end, the germline J gene is used to fill in that end. The CDR3 is 15 residues long. Germline V gene lookup returns CDR1 SNHLY and CDR2 FYNNEI.

A note on this clone: The missing CDR3 end, 3 residues past where the read stops, is filled in from the germline J gene. The rearrangement links TRBV29-1 to TRBJ2-3; 12 positions match TRBD2. Germline V gene data show CDR1 as SQVTM and CDR2 as ANQGSEA. The CDR3 loop spans 15 amino acids. V lost 4 bases and J lost 3; bases outside the gene matches: 5. Here the CDR3 reads CSVAGLAGITDTQYF. The covered CDR3 bases are TGCAGCGTTGCAGGACTAGCGGGGATAACAGATACG.

CDR3 bases read: TGTGCCAGCTCACCCGGGGACACTCAAGAGACC. This gives the protein CASSPGDTQET. The whole CDR3 reads CASSPGDTQETQYF. The chain carries TRBV18 and TRBJ2-5, with D possibly TRBD1 on 6 matching bases. The read ends 3 residues early relative to the CDR3; the germline J gene fills the gap. Germline CDR1 KGHSH, CDR2 LQKENI. CDR3 size: 14 residues. V lost 3 bases and J lost 2, with 10 bases in between. The whole variable domain, filled in from reference TRBV18 and TRBJ2-5, reads NAGVMQNPRHLVRRRGQEARLRCSPMKGHSHVYWYRQLPEEGLKFMVYLQKENIIDESGMPKERFSAEFPKEGPSILRIQQVVRGDSAAYFCASSPGDTQETQYFGPGTRLLVL.

The sequenced part of the CDR3 DNA is TGTGCCAGCAGCTTAGCGACTAGCGGGAGGTTA. This translates into CASSLATSGRL. The whole CDR3 reads CASSLATSGRLAFF. This rearrangement joins TRBV7-6 to TRBJ1-1; D gene ambiguous. The CDR3 end falls 3 residues outside the read, so it is completed with the germline J gene. Germline assignment: CDR1 SGHVS and CDR2 FNYEAQ. This CDR3 region has 14 residues.

A remark on this clone: The read falls 3 residues short of the CDR3 end, and the missing part is taken from the germline J gene. The J gene is TRBJ1-2, the V gene TRBV30; 9 bases are shared with TRBD1. The germline CDR1 and CDR2 sequences are GTSNPN and SVGIG (reference sequence). This CDR3 is 15 amino acids long. Trimming removed 5 bases from V and 1 base from J; junction bases left unmatched: 8. The sequenced part of the CDR3 DNA is TGTGCCTGGGCCTCGGGACAGGGTGGTAACTATGGC. Translating gives CAWASGQGGNYG. The whole CDR3 protein reads CAWASGQGGNYGYTF.

With regard to this clone: Sequencing ends 3 residues short of the CDR3 end; the germline J gene provides the rest. This sequence joins TRBV20-1 and TRBJ2-3, with TRBD1 matching over 9 bases. The CDR3 consists of 16 residues. Germline V gene data show CDR1 as DFQATT and CDR2 as SNEGSKA (reference sequence). J gave up 6 bases and V 0 bases, and 10 bases lay outside the gene matches. CDR3 sequence reads: CSARDATGQGYDTQYF. CDR3 DNA (partial): TGCAGTGCTAGAGATGCTACGGGACAGGGCTACGATACG.

A remark on this clone: The read terminates 3 residues ahead of where the CDR3 ends, so the germline J gene completes it. The chain combines TRBV2 with TRBJ2-4; 8 bases agree with TRBD1. CDR3 length: 14 amino acids. Per germline, CDR1 SNHLY and CDR2 FYNNEI. The DNA read from the CDR3 is TGTGCCAGCAGTCCCATAGACAGGGGTCTAGGT. Translation: CASSPIDRGLG. The entire CDR3 is CASSPIDRGLGQYF.

With regard to this clone: The sequenced fragment ends 3 residues before the CDR3 boundary, so the rest is inferred from the germline J gene. This chain links TRBV7-7 with TRBJ2-1; 9 bases are shared with TRBD1. J lost 6 bases, V lost 5 bases, and 8 bases had no gene match. The CDR3 loop spans 15 amino acids. Germline CDR1 is SSHAT and CDR2 is FNYEAQ (reference sequence). The sequenced CDR3 bases are TGTGCCAGCAGCCCTGGGACAGGGAACTTCAATGAG. Amino acid sequence: CASSPGTGNFNE. The complete CDR3 reads CASSPGTGNFNEQFF. The full variable domain, its missing parts supplied by reference TRBV7-7 and TRBJ2-1, is GAGVSQSPRYKVTKRGQDVTLRCDPISSHATLYWYQQALGQGPEFLTYFNYEAQPDKSGLPSDRFSAERPEGSISTLTIQRTEQRDSAMYRCASSPGTGNFNEQFFGPGTRLTVL.

Points on this clone: The missing CDR3 end, 3 residues past where the read stops, is filled in from the germline J gene. The rearrangement links TRBV30 to TRBJ2-3, with D tentatively TRBD1 (6 bases). CDR1 GTSNPN and CDR2 SVGIG come from the germline V gene (reference sequence). The CDR3 is 14 residues long. The DNA read from the CDR3 is TGTGCCTGGACCCCACTCCGGGACATAAAGACG. Its protein is CAWTPLRDIKT. The whole CDR3 is CAWTPLRDIKTQYF.

The CDR3 loop is CSARTTSGTYNEQFF. CDR3 bases read: TGCAGTGCCCGGACAACTAGCGGGACCTACAATGAG. The chain carries TRBV20-1 and TRBJ2-1; 10 nucleotides match TRBD2. The CDR3 end is not reached by the read, which stops 3 residues before it; the germline J gene fills it in. The CDR3 consists of 15 residues. CDR1 and CDR2 (germline): DFQATT, SNEGSKA (reference sequence). Germline trimming cut 6 bases from V and 2 bases from J; bases unmatched to any gene: 7.

Worth noting for this clone: The CDR3 end lies 3 residues beyond the end of the read and is filled in from the germline J gene. The chain uses TRBV11-2 and TRBJ2-4; either TRBD1 or TRBD2 may fit D (6 bases each). The CDR3 spans 14 residues. Looked up from germline, CDR1 is SGHAT and CDR2 is FQNNGV. Incomplete CDR3 DNA: TGTGCCAGCAGCCCCCGCACAGGGAGGTTCTCT. Its translation is CASSPRTGRFS. The entire CDR3 sequence reads CASSPRTGRFSQYF.

The CDR3 reads CASSSTGKNQPQHF. Partial CDR3 DNA: TGTGCCAGCAGTTCCACGGGGAAGAATCAGCCC. The chain recombines TRBV7-9 with TRBJ1-5; D not resolved. The sequence runs out 3 residues before the end of the CDR3; the remainder is reconstructed from the germline J gene. V lost 6 bases, J lost 4 bases, and 13 bases lay in between. CDR1 SEHNR and CDR2 FQNEAQ come from the germline V gene (reference sequence). The CDR3 spans 14 residues. The entire variable domain, with the rest obtained from reference TRBV7-9 and TRBJ1-5, is as follows: DTGVSQNPRHKITKRGQNVTFRCDPISEHNRLYWYRQTLGQGPEFLTYFQNEAQLEKSRLLSDRFSAERPKGSFSTLEIQRTEQGDSAMYLCASSSTGKNQPQHFGDGTRLSIL.

Comments on this clone: The CDR3 end falls 3 residues outside the read, so it is completed with the germline J gene. The rearrangement joins TRBV20-1 to TRBJ2-3, with D unresolved. The V end lost 1 base, the J end lost 0 bases, and 8 bases lay between the germline ends. This CDR3 is 14 amino acids long. From germline, CDR1 is DFQATT and CDR2 SNEGSKA (reference sequence). CDR3 in amino acids: CSARVIPSTDTQYF. CDR3 bases read: TGCAGTGCTAGAGTAATCCCGAGCACAGATACG.

As concerns this clone: The DNA ends 3 residues before the CDR3 does, and the rest of the CDR3 is filled in from the germline J gene. J is TRBJ2-1 and V is TRBV30; the match to TRBD2 covers 14 bases. The CDR3 contains 17 residues. With 5 bases clipped from V and 0 bases from J, the junction kept 6 bases outside the gene matches. Germline V lookup: CDR1 GTSNPN, CDR2 SVGIG (reference sequence). The sequenced CDR3 bases are TGTGCCTGGGGAAGGACTAGCGGGAGGATCTCCTACAATGAG. It yields the protein CAWGRTSGRISYNE. The whole CDR3 is CAWGRTSGRISYNEQFF.

Of note for this clone: The missing CDR3 end, 3 residues past where the read stops, is filled in from the germline J gene. The chain combines TRBV30 with TRBJ2-5; D possibly corresponds to TRBD2 (5 bases). With 4 bases removed from V and 0 bases from J, the gap between germline ends came to 15 bases. The CDR3 spans 15 residues. Germline CDR1 GTSNPN, CDR2 SVGIG (reference sequence). The CDR3 sequence is CAWTPGTGYQETQYF. CDR3 bases read: TGTGCCTGGACTCCTGGCACGGGGTACCAAGAGACC. The entire variable domain, with the rest obtained from reference TRBV30 and TRBJ2-5, is as follows: SQTIHQWPATLVQPVGSPLSLECTVEGTSNPNLYWYRQAAGRGLQLLFYSVGIGQISSEVPQNLSASRPQDRQFILSSKKLLLSDSGFYLCAWTPGTGYQETQYFGPGTRLLVL.

A remark on this clone: The CDR3 end lies 3 residues beyond the end of the read and is filled in from the germline J gene. V usage is TRBV20-1 and J usage is TRBJ1-2; no definite D call. The CDR3 contains 11 residues. The germline gives CDR1 DFQATT, CDR2 SNEGSKA (reference sequence). Trimming took 6 bases from V and 5 from J, leaving 10 bases between them. The CDR3: CSALQEYGYTF. The DNA read from the CDR3 is TGCAGTGCCCTCCAGGAGTATGGC.